This T cell receptor beta chain is from a study of cytomegalovirus exposure and HLA in healthy donors (dated by TCRdb to about 2017). Turning to the overall study: In an earlier analysis of roughly 500 of the donors, 250 to 350 Gb of sequence data and 90 million to 130 million unique TCR beta sequences from about 179 million T cells were reported. An early release that covered about 600 HLA-typed donors contained approximately 290 gigabases of sequencing data and 80 million or so unique TCR sequences. The genetic ancestry cluster associated with self-reported Caucasian donors included approximately 85% of the roughly 410 genotyped donors. The study aimed to test whether cataloging public T cell receptors could reveal signatures of past pathogen exposure. The study profiled the T cell repertoires of fewer than 850 subjects by immunosequencing and related them to cytomegalovirus serostatus. In addition to the first cohort of around 670 subjects, a separate validation cohort of approximately 130 different subjects was used. To predict cytomegalovirus infection status, the study brought together high-throughput TCR immunosequencing, statistical association of individual TCRs with disease status, and machine learning. A later analysis re-examined previously published TCR beta repertoires from more than 650 donors and added high-resolution HLA genotyping to investigate patterns of TCR occurrence. Rather than using new phenotypic data, the later analysis identified candidate immune exposures from TCR beta sequences and from how often those sequences occurred across donors. To decide whether each TCR beta V gene segment behaved as functional or pseudogenic, an earlier analysis of some 600 of the donors relied on high-throughput TCR beta sequencing. Donor age, sex, ethnicity and CMV serostatus were compiled together with the repertoire data. Genome-wide SNP genotypes for about three fifths of the roughly 670 donors were used in a later genetic analysis, which treated that subset as a discovery cohort. All discovery cohort repertoires had been generated on a single sequencing platform. Class I and class II HLA loci were covered by the typing at four-digit resolution. Typing coverage differed by locus: A, B, C, DRB1 and DQB1 were typed in about 629-630 donors, DQA1 in about 560, DPA1 in around 610, and DPB1 in around 440. Five DR-DQ haplotypes were treated as single units for association and clustering because of strong linkage in the cohort. Across about 370 genotyped donors of the cohort, an average of approximately 240,000 unique TCR beta nucleotide sequences per donor were sequenced, and around 20% of those sequences were non-productive. Results the study describes overall, beyond this receptor: A further reported finding was that TCR beta sequences accurately predicted the HLA-A and HLA-B alleles for most subjects in the first cohort. HLA typing was unavailable for some donors at each locus, so association tests used only the typed subset. Compared with the approximately 670-donor mean, donors in an Asian-associated ancestry cluster had fewer N-insertions in productive TCRs, according to a later genetic analysis. A later analysis reported that several top co-occurrence clusters appeared linked to parvovirus B19, influenza, CMV and Epstein-Barr virus. Assigning TCR associations to individual alleles was difficult when HLA alleles, especially DR and DQ, strongly co-occurred. A later genetic analysis associated a missense DCLRE1C variant with V-gene and J-gene trimming of TCR beta chains, and an independent cohort replicated the association. The presence/absence analyses assumed that sequencing depth was roughly uniform across donors, and that assumption may not be true. In a later analysis, the rate of TCR association differed among HLA loci, with DRB1 alleles having the most associated TCRs and HLA-C alleles having the fewest. A later analysis found that HLA-associated TCR beta chains were more clonally expanded and had lower generation probabilities than equally common non-associated chains. In vitro tests confirmed that a few of the cytomegalovirus-associated TCR beta chains recognize cytomegalovirus antigens. In a later analysis, most CMV-associated TCR beta chains were found to appear HLA-restricted, with HLA associations seemingly driven largely by CMV exposure. Specific HLA alleles were associated with 15,000 to 20,000 TCR beta sequences at a false discovery rate of 0.05 in a later analysis. Approximately 18 rarely observed V segments, including chromosome 9 orphons, were excluded from the earlier analysis of several hundred of the donors because counts were too low. For the cohort, immune exposure information was limited to CMV serostatus. Broadly in line with IMGT annotations, most TCR beta V segments showed up in productive rearrangements about 87% or about 30% of the time in an earlier analysis of around 600 of the donors. Correlated functional status among segregating V segments might reflect linkage disequilibrium, but an unknown experimental factor could not be ruled out. In the study, roughly 160 TCR beta chains were listed as associated with cytomegalovirus. Most TCR sequences were observed very rarely across donors, whereas some public TCRs were present in many individuals. This cohort had only TCR beta chains sequenced, and the lack of alpha or paired-chain data limited which features could be detected. In both the original and validation cohorts, the classifier was reported to diagnose cytomegalovirus status with high specificity and sensitivity. According to the authors, the approach could potentially be generalized to other disease states and immunological phenotypes. A cluster of highly shared sequence variants was judged likely to represent a technical artifact of the sequencing pipeline. Because the 87-base-pair reads could not distinguish some IMGT-functional V segments, including TRBV6-2 and TRBV6-3, those segments were excluded.

V lost 7 bases and J lost 0 bases; the stretch between them is 13 bases long. For CDR1 and CDR2, the germline V gene lists MGHDK and SYGVNS. There are 15 amino acids in the CDR3, from cysteine to phenylalanine inclusive. Only CDR3 DNA is held: 45 bases, read in frame from base 1. Preparation of the library involved the immunoSEQ multiplex PCR assay. For the multiplex PCR, a mixture combining 60 forward primers for TCR Vbeta segments and 13 reverse primers for TCR Jbeta segments was used. Amplification of the CDR3 region of rearranged TCR beta genes was performed with a multiplex PCR assay on genomic DNA. The amplified TCR beta libraries were sequenced on the Illumina HiSeq System as 87-base-pair reads. Under the source paper's analysis protocol: A later analysis counted approximately 84 million unique TCR beta chains across the 666 repertoires, and around 12 million of these chains were shared by at least two donors. Raw reads were error-corrected and collapsed into unique sequences by a nearest-neighbor algorithm in which closely related sequences were merged to remove PCR and sequencing errors. To assign V, D and J gene segments, CDR3 sequences were aligned to IMGT reference sequences. For a sequence to be retained, a match of at least six nucleotides to both a V gene segment and a J gene segment was required. A rearrangement counted as productive if the CDR3 had no stop codons and remained in frame with V and J, and every other rearrangement counted as non-productive. Following IMGT convention, CDR3 was defined as the stretch from the second conserved V-encoded cysteine to the conserved J-encoded phenylalanine. The earlier analysis of 587 of the donors excluded any sequence lacking an unambiguous match to a single V gene segment. In an earlier analysis of about 590 of the donors, a V segment was called functional when productive rearrangements were above 56.7%, and segregating when the standard deviation between donors exceeded 5%. A statistical classification framework was built for diagnosing cytomegalovirus status from the catalog of TCR beta chain sequences. A later analysis assigned V and J genes by comparing TCR nucleotide sequences with IMGT/GENE-DB human TR gene sequences. In a later analysis, CDR3 sequences and most-parsimonious VDJ recombination scenarios were assigned using the TCRdist pipeline. In a later analysis, each TCR beta chain was defined by its CDR3 amino acid sequence together with its V-gene family, and reads without a unique V-gene family were excluded. To address suspected cross-contamination and a sequencing artifact, a later analysis removed some 620 highly shared, low-generation-probability nucleotide sequences. In a later analysis, a clonal expansion index for each public chain was calculated from normalized within-repertoire ranks of inferred template counts. Generation probabilities in a later analysis came from a VDJ recombination model fitted to out-of-frame rearrangements, and those results were checked against IGoR. In a later analysis, TCR-TCR, TCR-HLA and TCR-CMV co-occurrence was scored with hypergeometric tests, and a repertoire-size bias correction was applied to TCR pairs. False discovery rates were estimated in a later analysis by permuting HLA or CMV assignments 20 times. In a later analysis, co-occurring TCRs were grouped using DBSCAN, and TCRdist sequence similarity was added for clustering within HLA-allele-positive subsets. Repertoires with fewer than 30,000 or more than 120,000 public chains were left out of co-occurrence clustering, as were about 5 repertoires with anomalous nucleotide sharing. TCRdb stores this immuneACCESS table with in-frame sequences only. Part of the clones is absent; in the studies checked, under half of the shortfall reflects unresolved V genes, and no reason is known for the rest. The V and J calls and clone size were taken over from that table, and D and trimming were inferred from the DNA. This sample gives 180,000 or so clones in total; about 82% of them show up just once. Roughly 2% of the sample is held by the ten biggest clonotypes.

On this clone itself: It has no known antigen specificity. No qualities accompany the bases; no much larger clone lies one base away.

The cohort was made up of several hundred healthy bone marrow donors. All cohort members were sampled while nominally healthy, although unrecorded immune exposures were likely present. The donor was CMV seronegative and was included in the group of 352 seronegative cohort members. A peripheral blood sample was provided by each donor, and peripheral blood mononuclear cells were used for TCR beta sequencing. The Qiagen DNeasy Blood Extraction Kit was used to extract genomic DNA from the blood cell samples. In this chain, TRBV25-1 is recombined with TRBJ1-5; perhaps TRBD1 is the D gene, with 5 bases matching. The sequence was collected from a woman aged 25-40 years in good health and CMV-seronegative. Sequenced: PBMCs. In nucleotide form, the sequence is TGTGCCAGCAACCCCGGGGGAGATAGCAATCAGCCCCAGCATTTT. Its protein reads: CASNPGGDSNQPQHF.